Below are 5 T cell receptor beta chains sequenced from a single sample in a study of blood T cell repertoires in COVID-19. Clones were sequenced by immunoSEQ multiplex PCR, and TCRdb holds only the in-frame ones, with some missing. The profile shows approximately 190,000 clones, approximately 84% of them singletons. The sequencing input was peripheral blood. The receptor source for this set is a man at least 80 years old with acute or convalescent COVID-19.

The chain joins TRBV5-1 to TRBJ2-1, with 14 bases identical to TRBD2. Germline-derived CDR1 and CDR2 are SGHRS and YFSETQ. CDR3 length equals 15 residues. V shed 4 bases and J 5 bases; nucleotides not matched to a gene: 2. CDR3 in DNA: TGCGCCAGCAGCGGGGGACTAGCGGGGGACAATGAGCAGTTCTTC. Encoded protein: CASSGGLAGDNEQFF.

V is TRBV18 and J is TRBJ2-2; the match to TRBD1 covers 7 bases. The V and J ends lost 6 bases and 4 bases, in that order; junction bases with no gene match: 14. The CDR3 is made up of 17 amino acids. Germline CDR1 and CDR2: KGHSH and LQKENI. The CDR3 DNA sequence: TGTGCCAGCTCGCGTACCGGGACAGAAACTTCCACCGGGGAGCTGTTTTTT. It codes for CASSRTGTETSTGELFF.

The chain's CDR3 is CASSLYGQETQYF. Here the CDR3 DNA reads TGTGCCAGCAGTTTATACGGTCAAGAGACCCAGTACTTC. This sequence joins TRBV12-3 or TRBV12-4 and TRBJ2-5, with D hard to call. The V and J ends lost 2 bases and 2 bases respectively, with 6 bases between them. The length of the CDR3 is 13 residues.

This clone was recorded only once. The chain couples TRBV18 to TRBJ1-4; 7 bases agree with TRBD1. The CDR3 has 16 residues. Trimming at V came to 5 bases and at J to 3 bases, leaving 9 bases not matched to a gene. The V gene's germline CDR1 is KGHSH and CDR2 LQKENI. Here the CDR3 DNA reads TGTGCCAGCTCAAATCGACAGGGACTGCCTAATGAAAAACTGTTTTTT. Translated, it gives CASSNRQGLPNEKLFF.

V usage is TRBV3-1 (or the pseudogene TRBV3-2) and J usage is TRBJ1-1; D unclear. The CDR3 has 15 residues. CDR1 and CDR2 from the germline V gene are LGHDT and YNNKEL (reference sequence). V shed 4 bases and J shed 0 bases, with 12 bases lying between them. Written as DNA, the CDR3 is TGTGCCAGCAGCCTCCTCGGGAACCTGAACACTGAAGCTTTCTTT. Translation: CASSLLGNLNTEAFF.